The T cell receptor beta chain under discussion was sequenced for a study of blood T cell repertoires in COVID-19. The overall study: The analysed material was cDNA or gDNA that came from T cells, B-cell-depleted T cells, or PBMCs.

Repertoires were generated with immunoSEQ multiplex PCR, while TCRdb's copy carries only in-frame clones and drops some. The table shows a few hundred thousand clones, with around nine tenths occurring only once. This CDR3 has 11 amino acids. The ends were cut back, 8 bases at V and 5 bases at J, with 10 bases in the middle. The V gene's germline CDR1 is LGHDT and CDR2 YNNKEL (reference sequence). Sequences were obtained from PBMCs or T cells enriched from blood (not recorded which). The TCR sequence derives from a woman aged 55-70 years in a cohort exposed to, infected with or recovered from COVID-19 (not recorded which). The V call is TRBV3-1 (or the pseudogene TRBV3-2), the J call TRBJ2-7; TRBD2 might be the D (5 bases). The CDR3 protein is CASEGTHEQYF. The CDR3 nucleotides read TGTGCCAGCGAGGGAACCCACGAGCAGTACTTC.